Given below is one TCR beta chain in context. This sample was included in a study of blood T cell repertoires in COVID-19. Study-level background: The study drew acute and convalescent COVID-19 samples from the United States, Italy and Spain. PBMCs, B-cell-depleted T cells, or T cells were the source of the cDNA or gDNA that made up the material.

V was clipped by 6 bases and J by 3 bases; unmatched bases: 6. The CDR3 sequence is 14 residues long. In germline, CDR1 is SGHRS, CDR2 YFSETQ. As processed by the authors: By means of reference gene primer amplification, nucleated cell counts were estimated. The data were produced by immunoSEQ multiplex PCR, yet TCRdb's version contains in-frame clones alone and is incomplete. V and J calls and clone size are those listed in that table; D and trimming were worked out from the DNA. Of about 97,000 clones listed, around 92% are singletons. The genes are TRBV5-1 and TRBJ2-1, with 7 positions matching TRBD2. This TCR was sampled from a man aged 45-65 years with active COVID-19. Sequencing input: peripheral blood. The CDR3 sequence is CASTISGDYNEQFF. DNA of the CDR3: TGCGCCAGCACTATCAGCGGGGACTACAATGAGCAGTTCTTC.